A selection of T cell receptor beta chains follows, all from one sample in a study of T cells in Graves' hyperthyroidism and ophthalmopathy. TCRdb reanalysed the multiplex PCR reads using MiXCR and keeps one entry per CDR3 protein. Among more than 550,000 distinct CDR3 sequences listed, around a sixth were seen once. The sample was blood. The receptors originated from a woman aged 45-59 years with Graves' hyperthyroidism that later progressed to Graves' ophthalmopathy. Both conserved end residues are part of each CDR3. The D gene is left open where the match is weak. Only some rows state a clone size, as once, few, many or a class for expanded clones.

clone_size j_call v_call d_call cdr3_length cdr3_aa cdr3_nt
few TRBJ1-3 TRBV27 TRBD1 14 CASRNRGPGNTIYF TGTGCCAGCAGAAACAGGGGGCCTGGAAACACCATATATTTT
. TRBJ1-3 TRBV10-2 . 18 CASSEFAGAHSSGNTIYF TGCGCCAGCAGTGAGTTTGCAGGGGCCCACAGCTCTGGAAACACCATATATTTT
. TRBJ2-1 TRBV19 . 15 CASSINRVPYNEQFF TGTGCCAGTAGTATAAACCGAGTTCCCTACAATGAGCAGTTCTTC
. TRBJ2-1 TRBV5-1 TRBD1 14 CASSFEGDSNEQFF TGCGCCAGCAGCTTCGAGGGGGACAGCAATGAGCAGTTCTTC
. TRBJ1-5 TRBV20-1 TRBD1 14 CSCRGAYSNQPQHF TGCAGCTGCAGGGGGGCGTATAGCAATCAGCCCCAGCATTTT
. TRBJ1-2 TRBV27 . 15 CASSNASPEGYGYTF TGTGCCAGCAGCAACGCATCCCCGGAAGGCTATGGCTACACCTTC
. TRBJ2-5 TRBV20-1 . 13 CSAIPPGLETQYF TGCAGTGCTATTCCCCCGGGGTTGGAGACCCAGTACTTC
. TRBJ2-2 TRBV30 TRBD1 16 CAWSVMDRGPVGELFF TGTGCCTGGAGTGTAATGGACAGGGGGCCGGTCGGGGAGCTGTTTTTT
. TRBJ2-3 TRBV4-1 TRBD1 16 CASSQGTGHRADTQYF TGCGCCAGCAGCCAAGGGACAGGCCATAGGGCAGATACGCAGTATTTT
. TRBJ1-6 TRBV10-3 . 12 CAISVGNSPLHF TGTGCCATCAGTGTAGGGAATTCACCCCTCCACTTT
few TRBJ2-1 TRBV20-1 TRBD2 16 CSAIGLAGGYYNEQFF TGCAGTGCCATCGGACTAGCGGGGGGTTACTACAATGAGCAGTTCTTC
. TRBJ1-5 TRBV27 . 14 CASRGEYSNQPQHF TGTGCCAGCAGGGGAGAGTATAGCAATCAGCCCCAGCATTTT
. TRBJ1-5 TRBV10-3 . 15 CAISESEELNQPQHF TGTGCCATCAGTGAGTCGGAAGAGTTAAATCAGCCCCAGCATTTT
few TRBJ1-4 TRBV6-1 . 13 CASNDRGNEKLFF TGTGCCAGCAATGATAGGGGTAATGAAAAACTGTTTTTT
many TRBJ1-1 TRBV2 . 11 CASSQTSSAFF TGTGCCAGCAGCCAGACAAGCTCAGCTTTCTTT